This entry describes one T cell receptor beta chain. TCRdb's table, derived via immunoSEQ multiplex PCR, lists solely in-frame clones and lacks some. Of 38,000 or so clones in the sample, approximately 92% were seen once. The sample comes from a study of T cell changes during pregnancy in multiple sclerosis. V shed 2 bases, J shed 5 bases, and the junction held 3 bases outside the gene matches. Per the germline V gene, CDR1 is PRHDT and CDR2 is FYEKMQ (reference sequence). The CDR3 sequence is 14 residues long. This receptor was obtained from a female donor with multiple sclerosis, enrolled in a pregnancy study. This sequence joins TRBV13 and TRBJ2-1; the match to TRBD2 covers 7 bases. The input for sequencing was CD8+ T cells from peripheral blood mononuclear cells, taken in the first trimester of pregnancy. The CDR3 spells CASSLPAGDNEQFF. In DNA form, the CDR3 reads TGTGCCAGCAGCTTACCGGCGGGGGACAATGAGCAGTTCTTC.